What follows describes a single T cell receptor (beta chain). Its antigen is not known. Donors were drawn from the approximately 110-subject validation cohort, separate from the roughly 670-subject first cohort. Clones were sequenced by immunoSEQ multiplex PCR, and TCRdb holds only the in-frame ones, with some missing. The table records approximately 98,000 clones, around 95% of them present only once. This sample is part of a study of cytomegalovirus exposure and HLA in healthy donors. About the research overall: The approximately 130 validation repertoires were reported in a later analysis to have been generated on the same platform as the 666 first-cohort repertoires.

Study-wide results and caveats: Many donors shared some public TCRs, even though most TCR sequences were rare. According to the study, around 180 TCR beta chains were cytomegalovirus-associated.

The CDR3 runs to 16 residues. The V gene's germline CDR1 is SNHLY and CDR2 FYNNEI. V shed 6 bases and J shed 3 bases, with 20 bases lying between them. Sample: PBMCs. The chain combines TRBV2 with TRBJ1-1; D is unresolved. This TCR derives from a woman aged 18-29 years in good health and CMV-seronegative. DNA for the CDR3: TGTGCCAGCAGGAGGACTATCGGGGATATACACACTGAAGCTTTCTTT. As protein: CASRRTIGDIHTEAFF.